One sample yielded the 10 T cell receptor beta chains listed below, sequenced in a study of CD8 T cells in Susac syndrome. After extraction with the RNeasy kit, about 0.45 to 1 ug of the RNA was reverse transcribed using random hexamers. One entry per CDR3 protein results from TCRdb running MiXCR on the immunoSEQ multiplex PCR reads. The sample has about 81,000 distinct CDR3 sequences; approximately 95% are singletons. Material: CD8+ T cells from PBMCs. These receptors all stem from a human donor with Susac syndrome.

The rearrangement joins TRBV7-8 to TRBJ2-7; the D call may be TRBD1 or TRBD2 (5 bases each). The CDR3 totals 15 residues. Germline CDR1 and CDR2: SGHVS and FQNEAQ. V was shortened by 2 bases and J by 5 bases, with 16 bases between the two germline ends. The CDR3 DNA is TGTGCCAGCAGCTTAAGGGACGGGGTCCGAAACGAGCAGTACTTC. It codes for CASSLRDGVRNEQYF. Looking up the rest from reference TRBV7-8 and TRBJ2-7 gives the full variable domain: GAGVSQSPRYKVAKRGQDVALRCDPISGHVSLFWYQQALGQGPEFLTYFQNEAQLDKSGLPSDRFFAERPEGSVSTLKIQRTQQEDSAVYLCASSLRDGVRNEQYFGPGTRLTVT.

In its sample, this clonotype was seen once. The gene calls are TRBV27 and TRBJ2-5; D is perhaps TRBD1 (6 bases). Germline V lookup: CDR1 MNHEY, CDR2 SMNVEV (reference sequence). The CDR3 consists of 14 residues. V was clipped by 6 bases and J by 5 bases, with 16 bases between them. This CDR3 reads CASSLGGFDETQYF. The CDR3 DNA is TGTGCCAGCAGCCTAGGGGGTTTCGACGAGACCCAGTACTTC.

This chain links TRBV7-2 with TRBJ2-7; 7 bases map to TRBD1. V lost 5 bases, J lost 7 bases, and 8 bases stayed unmatched. CDR3 length equals 13 residues. Germline V gene lookup returns CDR1 SGHTA and CDR2 FQGNSA. This CDR3 reads CASSPTGSGEQYF. The CDR3 DNA reads as TGTGCCAGCAGCCCGACAGGGTCGGGTGAGCAGTACTTC. The full variable domain, with the rest looked up from reference TRBV7-2 and TRBJ2-7, is GAGVSQSPSNKVTEKGKDVELRCDPISGHTALYWYRQSLGQGLEFLIYFQGNSAPDKSGLPSDRFSAERTGGSVSTLTIQRTQQEDSAVYLCASSPTGSGEQYFGPGTRLTVT.

The genes are TRBV7-2 and TRBJ2-7; TRBD1 aligns across 11 bases. CDR1 and CDR2 (germline): SGHTA, FQGNSA. The CDR3 is 14 residues long. The trim removed 5 bases at V and 6 bases at J, leaving 6 bases unmatched. DNA for the CDR3: TGTGCCAGCAGCCCCGGACAGGGGGCAGGCGAGCAGTACTTC. This gives the protein CASSPGQGAGEQYF.

This chain uses TRBV4-2 with TRBJ2-7, with TRBD1 matching over 8 bases. CDR1 LGHNA and CDR2 YNFKEQ come from the germline V gene. J lost 3 bases, V lost 3 bases, and 7 bases had no gene match. The CDR3 contains 15 residues. The CDR3 sequence: CASSHGIGQGYEQYF. DNA of the CDR3: TGTGCCAGCAGCCATGGGATCGGACAGGGCTACGAGCAGTACTTC.

This chain uses TRBV28 with TRBJ2-5; D call uncertain. The CDR3 has 17 residues. Trimming stripped 6 bases from V and 2 bases from J, with 22 bases between. Per the germline V gene, CDR1 is MDHEN and CDR2 is SYDVKM. CDR3 sequence reads: CASSHPPEEPLQETQYF. CDR3 nucleotide sequence: TGTGCCAGCAGCCACCCCCCGGAAGAGCCGCTACAAGAGACCCAGTACTTC. Based on the CDR3 plus reference TRBV28 and TRBJ2-5, the full variable domain is DVKVTQSSRYLVKRTGEKVFLECVQDMDHENMFWYRQDPGLGLRLIYFSYDVKMKEKGDIPEGYSVSREKKERFSLILESASTNQTSMYLCASSHPPEEPLQETQYFGPGTRLLVL.

The chain uses TRBV25-1 and TRBJ1-4; the D is unclear. Germline CDR1 is MGHDK and CDR2 is SYGVNS. V was cut by 8 bases and J by 11 bases, with 15 bases left in between. CDR3 length: 12 residues. CDR3: CASGLWGDKLFF. The CDR3 bases are TGTGCCAGCGGCCTTTGGGGTGACAAACTGTTTTTT. Looking up the rest from reference TRBV25-1 and TRBJ1-4 gives the full variable domain: EADIYQTPRYLVIGTGKKITLECSQTMGHDKMYWYQQDPGMELHLIHYSYGVNSTEKGDLSSESTVSRIRTEHFPLTLESARPSHTSQYLCASGLWGDKLFFGSGTQLSVL.

This sequence joins TRBV7-6 and TRBJ2-3; maybe TRBD2 (5 bases). Deletions cut 1 base from V and 7 bases from J, with 21 bases between. CDR3 length: 17 amino acids. Germline V gene sequence: CDR1 SGHVS, CDR2 FNYEAQ. This chain's CDR3 is CASSLVGNGGGRNTQYF. The CDR3, as DNA: TGTGCCAGCAGCTTAGTGGGTAACGGCGGCGGGCGGAATACGCAGTATTTT.

This chain joins TRBV6-5 and TRBJ2-2; no clear D. The CDR3 is 15 amino acids. Germline values: CDR1 MNHEY, CDR2 SVGAGI. V dropped 0 bases and J dropped 3 bases, with 8 bases sitting between them. Here the CDR3 DNA reads TGTGCCAGCAGTTACTCCCCACTCGACACCGGGGAGCTGTTTTTT. This sequence encodes CASSYSPLDTGELFF.

The chain carries TRBV4-1 and TRBJ2-7; 7 bases line up with TRBD2. This CDR3 contains 17 residues. The trim removed 0 bases at V and 0 bases at J, leaving 8 bases unmatched. Germline CDR1 reads MGHRA; CDR2 reads YSYEKL. DNA for the CDR3: TGCGCCAGCAGCCAAGAAACGGGAGGTGCGGGCTCCTACGAGCAGTACTTC. Translation gives CASSQETGGAGSYEQYF.